This T cell receptor beta chain derives from a study of Tregs in tolerant kidney transplant recipients. As for the study in general: Recipients received nonmyeloablative bone marrow transplants from related graft donors, with transient mixed chimerism. Whole-study findings and limits: Changing PCR primers prevented nucleotide comparison between some patients' samples. In tolerant patients, donor-specific Tregs outgrew total Tregs, suggesting antigen-driven expansion.

The repertoire was sequenced with immunoSEQ multiplex PCR; TCRdb's copy has only in-frame clones and lacks some. The table for this sample gives about 48,000 clones. The CDR3 runs 17 residues. V shed 4 bases, J shed 3 bases, and the junction held 8 bases outside the gene matches. Germline-derived CDR1 and CDR2 are GTSNPN and SVGIG (reference sequence). About this clone itself: Its antigen is undetermined. The read ends 3 residues early relative to the CDR3; the germline J gene fills the gap.

This receptor was taken from a human donor who received a combined kidney and bone marrow transplant. The chain links TRBV30 to TRBJ2-1, with 14 bases that match TRBD2. Specimen: CD4+ T cells from blood, collected before the transplant. This CDR3 is CAWTGLAGDVGYNEQFF. Partial CDR3 DNA: TGTGCCTGGACGGGACTAGCGGGAGATGTGGGCTACAATGAG.